This paragraph reports one T cell receptor beta chain. Its antigen is not identified. TCRdb re-called the reads with MiXCR, one entry per CDR3 protein. The sample carries about 890,000 distinct CDR3 sequences, approximately 30% recorded once. The sample is drawn from a study of T cell repertoires in cytomegalovirus infection. Germline V gene lookup returns CDR1 SGHVS and CDR2 FNYEAQ. CDR3 length: 12 amino acids. With 5 bases removed from V and 9 bases from J, the gap between germline ends came to 11 bases. The specimen was cultured CD8+ T cells from PBMCs, collected from culture after CMV antigen stimulation. V is TRBV7-6 and J is TRBJ1-5; D uncertain. This TCR was recovered from a human donor in good health (CMV status not recorded). Some clones in this sample may be carry-over from other donors' samples. The CDR3: CASSRYEAPQHF. CDR3 coding DNA: TGTGCCAGCAGCCGGTACGAGGCGCCCCAGCATTTT.